Given below is one T cell receptor beta chain in context. Samples spanned pretreatment and treatment, with 1 to 8 time points per patient. The entry originates in a study of PD-L1 blockade in urothelial cancer. Study details: From about 2014, patients received atezolizumab, given as 1,200 mg intravenously every 3 weeks. Samples came from 3 weeks, at the second dose, and 6 weeks into treatment. Across blood samples, T cells had a median count of 141,255.

Profiling relied on immunoSEQ multiplex PCR, and the TCRdb table lists in-frame clones only, not all of them. The repertoire has 90,000 to 120,000 clones, approximately 85% of them found once; the top ten carry about 2.3%. Trimming pared 4 bases from V and 4 bases from J, leaving 15 bases between. CDR3 length: 15 residues. CDR1 is SGHDT and CDR2 is YYEEEE in the germline V gene. The clonotype comes from a man aged 45-65 years with urothelial cancer. The chain carries TRBV5-6 and TRBJ2-1; tentatively, D is TRBD1 (6 bases). The starting material was PBMCs, obtained around atezolizumab (anti-PD-L1) treatment. The CDR3 DNA is TGTGCCAGCAGCGGTACTTGGACAGAATACAATGAGCAGTTCTTC. Its translation is CASSGTWTEYNEQFF. The whole variable domain, filled in from reference TRBV5-6 and TRBJ2-1, reads DAGVTQSPTHLIKTRGQQVTLRCSPKSGHDTVSWYQQALGQGPQFIFQYYEEEERQRGNFPDRFSGHQFPNYSSELNVNALLLGDSALYLCASSGTWTEYNEQFFGPGTRLTVL.